These 9 T cell receptor beta chains were all obtained from the same sample, sequenced in a study of PD-L1 blockade in urothelial cancer. Time point reported: pretreatment peripheral blood. Using immunoSEQ multiplex PCR, the repertoire was profiled, and TCRdb retains in-frame clones only, with some absent. The sample contains about 80,000 clones, about 82% of which appear only once. The source material was PBMCs, sampled around atezolizumab (anti-PD-L1) treatment. The receptors stem from a man aged 35-49 years with urothelial cancer.

V and J are TRBV10-3 and TRBJ2-7; the match to TRBD1 covers 9 bases. Germline V gene data show CDR1 as ENHRY and CDR2 as SYGVKD. The CDR3 contains 12 residues. The V gene end was trimmed by 11 bases and the J gene end by 3 bases; junction bases not matched to a gene: 5. CDR3 loop: CAVSTGGYEQYF. DNA for the CDR3: TGTGCCGTATCGACAGGGGGCTACGAGCAGTACTTC.

The chain couples TRBV15 to TRBJ2-7; unclear D gene. The length of the CDR3 is 11 residues. Germline V gene sequence: CDR1 LNHNV, CDR2 YYDKDF (reference sequence). Trimming took off 3 bases at V and 4 bases at J, with 4 bases between the two ends. The CDR3 DNA is TGTGCCACCAGCAGTAATTACGAGCAGTACTTC. Its translation: CATSSNYEQYF.

The chain has TRBV6-1 and TRBJ2-5; D not certain. V lost 2 bases and J 5 bases, leaving 3 bases between the germline ends. The CDR3 runs to 11 residues. The germline CDR1 and CDR2 sequences are MNHNS and SASEGT. The CDR3 spells CASSESETQYF. In DNA form, the CDR3 reads TGTGCCAGCAGTGAATCTGAGACCCAGTACTTC.

The chain joins TRBV5-6 to TRBJ1-2, with D possibly TRBD1 on 6 matching bases. Deletions cut 2 bases from V and 7 bases from J, with 15 bases between. The germline CDR1 and CDR2 sequences are SGHDT and YYEEEE. The CDR3 totals 14 residues. The CDR3 region is CASSFGRGQGGYTF. CDR3 nucleotide sequence: TGTGCCAGCAGCTTCGGCAGGGGCCAGGGTGGCTACACCTTC.

J is TRBJ1-5 and V is TRBV4-3; 7 bases are shared with TRBD1. Germline values: CDR1 LGHNA, CDR2 YSLEER. The CDR3 contains 16 residues. V lost 0 bases, J lost 6 bases, and 8 bases stayed unmatched. The CDR3 DNA is TGCGCCAGCAGCCAAGATTTAGGGACAGCAAGTCAGCCCCAGCATTTT. The encoded protein is CASSQDLGTASQPQHF.

A single count supports this clone. CDR3 coding DNA: TGTGCCCGCAAAGACAGGGTCCAAAACATTCAGTACTTC. Its translation is CARKDRVQNIQYF. V gene TRBV30 combines with J gene TRBJ2-4; 7 nucleotides agree with TRBD1. The CDR3 is 13 amino acids. CDR1 is GTSNPN, CDR2 SVGIG, per germline (reference sequence). V was pared by 8 bases and J by 5 bases, with 9 bases of the junction left unmatched.

The V and J genes are TRBV10-3 and TRBJ2-5; 9 positions match TRBD2. Germline V CDR1 and CDR2: ENHRY, SYGVKD. The CDR3 has 17 residues. V shed 2 bases, J shed 3 bases, and the junction held 10 bases outside the gene matches. DNA of the CDR3: TGTGCCATCAGTGAGACTATAGCGGGAGTCAACAAAGAGACCCAGTACTTC. Protein sequence: CAISETIAGVNKETQYF.

This chain uses TRBV28 with TRBJ1-1; TRBD1 aligns across 7 bases. CDR1 is MDHEN and CDR2 is SYDVKM in the germline V gene. The V gene end was trimmed by 6 bases and the J gene end by 0 bases; junction bases not matched to a gene: 4. This CDR3 spans 14 amino acids. CDR3 residues: CASRIQGMNTEAFF. CDR3 coding DNA: TGTGCCAGCAGGATACAGGGGATGAACACTGAAGCTTTCTTT.

V usage is TRBV5-4 and J usage is TRBJ2-2, with 10 bases that match TRBD2. CDR3 length equals 15 residues. CDR1 SGHNT and CDR2 YYREEE come from the germline V gene (reference sequence). The trim removed 9 bases at V and 7 bases at J, leaving 12 bases unmatched. The CDR3 region has the DNA TGTGCCACGACTGCTAGCGGGAGACCCGGCGGGGAGCTGTTTTTT. It codes for CATTASGRPGGELFF.